Listed here are 25 T cell receptor beta chains from one sample, sequenced in a study of blood T cell repertoires in COVID-19. Clones were read by immunoSEQ multiplex PCR, and TCRdb kept only the in-frame ones, dropping some. The sample records fewer than 65,000 clones, approximately 86% being singletons. The sequencing sample was made of peripheral blood. Receptors were obtained from a man in his 60s with acute or convalescent COVID-19.

In DNA, the CDR3 is TGTGCCAGCAGGACAGGGCTCCAGAACACTGAAGCTTTCTTT. Amino acids: CASRTGLQNTEAFF. The rearrangement links TRBV2 to TRBJ1-1; 7 bases fit TRBD1. J lost 1 base, V lost 6 bases, and 5 bases had no gene match. The CDR3 runs 14 residues. From germline, CDR1 is SNHLY and CDR2 FYNNEI.

This CDR3 reads CASSQGFWDNLYGYTF. The DNA for the CDR3 is TGTGCCAGCAGCCAAGGGTTTTGGGACAACCTCTATGGCTACACCTTC. The chain joins TRBV3-1 (or the pseudogene TRBV3-2) to TRBJ1-2, with D possibly being TRBD1 (6 bases). Germline CDR1 is LGHDT and CDR2 is YNNKEL (reference sequence). V lost 1 base and J 4 bases, leaving 16 bases between the germline ends. The CDR3 contains 16 residues.

The rearrangement uses TRBV5-1 and TRBJ1-2; 7 bases agree with TRBD1. Unmatched junction bases numbered 9, after V lost 8 bases and J lost 2 bases. This CDR3 contains 14 residues. Germline V CDR1 and CDR2: SGHRS, YFSETQ. The CDR3 protein is CASSNGQANYGYTF. The CDR3 nucleotides read TGCGCCAGTTCGAACGGACAGGCCAACTATGGCTACACCTTC.

The J gene is TRBJ1-2, the V gene TRBV28, with 7 bases aligning to TRBD1. Germline V gene lookup returns CDR1 MDHEN and CDR2 SYDVKM. The CDR3 has 15 amino acids. J was trimmed by 8 bases and V by 3 bases; bases with no gene match: 12. CDR3 amino acids: CASSFSPTGKGGYTF. CDR3 DNA sequence: TGTGCCAGCAGTTTTTCCCCGACAGGGAAAGGGGGCTACACCTTC.

This clone has just one count. The genes are TRBV20-1 and TRBJ2-3, with D maybe TRBD2 (5 bases). Trimming took 0 bases from V and 10 from J, leaving 8 bases between them. CDR1 and CDR2 (germline): DFQATT, SNEGSKA (reference sequence). This CDR3 comprises 11 residues. The CDR3 reads CSARDMRAQYF. The DNA for the CDR3 is TGCAGTGCTAGAGATATGAGGGCGCAGTATTTT.

V gene TRBV4-1 combines with J gene TRBJ1-3; weak D call: TRBD1 (5 bases). Germline V lookup: CDR1 MGHRA, CDR2 YSYEKL. This CDR3 has 14 amino acids. Trimming left V 0 bases short and J 7 bases short, with 10 bases between. CDR3 sequence reads: CASSQDRGPNTIYF. In DNA form, the CDR3 reads TGCGCCAGCAGCCAAGATAGGGGTCCTAACACCATATATTTT.

J is TRBJ1-1 and V is TRBV2; 9 bases fit TRBD1. CDR1 and CDR2 from the germline V gene are SNHLY and FYNNEI. The V and J ends lost 7 bases and 6 bases, in that order; junction bases with no gene match: 6. The CDR3 is made up of 13 amino acids. In DNA, the CDR3 is TGTGCCAGCATTGATACAGGGGGCCCTGAAGCTTTCTTT. It specifies CASIDTGGPEAFF.

The V gene is TRBV19, the J gene TRBJ1-5; D not certain. Per germline, CDR1 LNHDA and CDR2 SQIVND (reference sequence). There are 13 residues in the CDR3. Trimming cost V 3 bases and J 5 bases, with 8 bases left between them. CDR3 bases: TGTGCCAGTAGTATTGGCTTGGATCAGCCCCAGCATTTT. Translation gives CASSIGLDQPQHF.

The chain has TRBV14 and TRBJ2-3, with unresolved D. The CDR3 consists of 13 residues. V gave up 3 bases and J gave up 5 bases, with 9 bases separating them. CDR1 and CDR2 from the germline V gene are SGHDN and FVKESK. The CDR3 DNA reads TGTGCCAGCAGCCAGGTCAACGGAGATACGCAGTATTTT. Translating it yields CASSQVNGDTQYF.

The rearrangement uses TRBV5-1 and TRBJ2-5; D may be TRBD1 (6 bases). Per the germline V gene, CDR1 is SGHRS and CDR2 is YFSETQ. There are 14 residues in the CDR3. Trimming took 6 bases from V and 5 from J, leaving 17 bases between them. The CDR3 is CASMSGQSSETQYF. For the CDR3, the DNA is TGCGCCAGCATGTCAGGACAGTCTTCGGAGACCCAGTACTTC.

The chain links TRBV6-5 to TRBJ2-3; D remains unclear. With 1 base removed from V and 2 bases from J, the gap between germline ends came to 7 bases. The CDR3 is made up of 14 amino acids. Germline CDR1 reads MNHEY; CDR2 reads SVGAGI. The CDR3 coding sequence is TGTGCCAGCAGTTACTACGGAGACACAGATACGCAGTATTTT. Translating it yields CASSYYGDTDTQYF.

The chain employs TRBV9 and TRBJ2-7; D not resolved. This CDR3 comprises 14 residues. Trimming left V 4 bases short and J 3 bases short, with 14 bases between. The germline CDR1 and CDR2 sequences are SGDLS and YYNGEE. CDR3 sequence: CASSFLEWSYEQYF. For the CDR3, the DNA is TGTGCCAGCAGCTTTTTGGAGTGGAGCTACGAGCAGTACTTC.

The chain links TRBV15 to TRBJ2-7; D not certain. Germline V CDR1 and CDR2: LNHNV, YYDKDF (reference sequence). The germline V and J ends were trimmed by 0 bases and 5 bases, with 5 bases remaining between them. The CDR3 covers 12 residues. The CDR3 region has the DNA TGTGCCACCAGCAGAGATGAGGACGAGCAGTACTTC. Protein product: CATSRDEDEQYF.

CDR3 nucleotides: TGTGCCAGCAGCTTACCCCAGGGAAACATTGGCTACACCTTC. It translates to CASSLPQGNIGYTF. The V call is TRBV7-2, the J call TRBJ1-2, with a tentative D call TRBD1 (5 bases). The CDR3 runs 14 residues. Trimming cost V 2 bases and J 7 bases, with 14 bases left between them. Looked up from germline, CDR1 is SGHTA and CDR2 is FQGNSA.

The V call is TRBV10-2, the J call TRBJ1-6; TRBD1 agrees at 9 bases. The CDR3 totals 14 residues. V was pared by 8 bases and J by 7 bases, with 6 bases of the junction left unmatched. Germline V gene data show CDR1 as WSHSY and CDR2 as SAAADI. This chain's CDR3 is CASAATGGNSPLHF. CDR3 DNA sequence: TGCGCCAGCGCAGCGACAGGGGGAAATTCACCCCTCCACTTT.

As for this clone: The same CDR3 arises from other DNA sequences in this sample as well. The gene calls are TRBV29-1 and TRBJ1-2; TRBD1 matches 11 bases. This CDR3 contains 13 residues. Unmatched junction bases numbered 3, after V lost 6 bases and J lost 3 bases. Per germline, CDR1 SQVTM and CDR2 ANQGSEA. Here the CDR3 DNA reads TGCAGCGTCGGACAGGGGGCAGACTATGGCTACACCTTC. This translates into CSVGQGADYGYTF.

The chain employs TRBV4-2 and TRBJ2-5, with D maybe TRBD2 (5 bases). V was cut by 1 base and J by 5 bases, with 11 bases left in between. CDR3 length: 14 residues. Germline V gene data show CDR1 as LGHNA and CDR2 as YNFKEQ. The CDR3, as DNA: TGTGCCAGCAGCCAAGTCGCTAGCTATGAGACCCAGTACTTC. Translated: CASSQVASYETQYF.

This clone was counted only a few times. V usage is TRBV29-1 and J usage is TRBJ2-5, with 9 bases aligning to TRBD1. Losses at the gene ends were 6 bases for V and 2 bases for J; bases not matched to a gene: 10. Germline assignment: CDR1 SQVTM and CDR2 ANQGSEA. This CDR3 spans 15 amino acids. CDR3 amino acids: CSVAPTGGGQETQYF. The CDR3 DNA follows: TGCAGCGTGGCCCCGACAGGGGGGGGACAAGAGACCCAGTACTTC.

The chain couples TRBV7-6 to TRBJ2-2, with no clear D. The CDR3 runs 15 residues. In germline, CDR1 is SGHVS, CDR2 FNYEAQ. Trimming took 0 bases from V and 1 from J, leaving 6 bases between them. The CDR3 is CASSLAQMNTGELFF. The DNA for the CDR3 is TGTGCCAGCAGCTTAGCACAGATGAACACCGGGGAGCTGTTTTTT.

The CDR3 DNA is TGCGCCAGCAGCCAGACAGGGCTTAATGAAAAACTGTTTTTT. As protein: CASSQTGLNEKLFF. V usage is TRBV4-1 and J usage is TRBJ1-4; 7 bases fit TRBD1. J was trimmed by 4 bases and V by 3 bases; bases with no gene match: 2. This CDR3 contains 14 residues. CDR1 is MGHRA, CDR2 YSYEKL, per germline.

The chain employs TRBV27 and TRBJ2-7; D perhaps matches TRBD2 (6 bases). Germline CDR1 MNHEY, CDR2 SMNVEV (reference sequence). The CDR3 spans 14 residues. V lost 5 bases and J lost 5, with 16 bases in between. The chain's CDR3 is CASSRTGVRNEQYF. The CDR3 nucleotides read TGTGCCAGCAGTCGTACGGGAGTAAGGAACGAGCAGTACTTC.

The chain's CDR3 is CASSTGTGAAYEQYF. DNA for the CDR3: TGTGCCAGCAGCACGGGGACAGGGGCCGCCTACGAGCAGTACTTC. This chain links TRBV13 with TRBJ2-7; 10 bases are a match to TRBD1. The CDR3 is 15 amino acids. Germline V gene lookup returns CDR1 PRHDT and CDR2 FYEKMQ (reference sequence). Unmatched junction bases numbered 6, after V lost 5 bases and J lost 2 bases.

J is TRBJ1-1 and V is TRBV11-2; 8 nucleotides align to TRBD1. Germline CDR1 is SGHAT and CDR2 is FQNNGV. The CDR3 loop spans 14 amino acids. Trimming cost V 4 bases and J 6 bases; bases outside gene matches: 7. The CDR3 coding sequence is TGTGCCAGCAGCTCCAACAGGGGGAGGCCTGAAGCTTTCTTT. Amino acids: CASSSNRGRPEAFF.

A single count supports this clone. This rearrangement joins TRBV24-1 to TRBJ1-2, with 7 bases that match TRBD1. The V gene's germline CDR1 is KGHDR and CDR2 SFDVKD. The CDR3 length is 14 residues. V shed 1 base and J 8 bases; nucleotides not matched to a gene: 6. CDR3 in amino acids: CATSDFGTVDGYTF. The CDR3 nucleotides are TGTGCCACCAGTGATTTTGGGACAGTAGACGGCTACACCTTC.

The rearrangement uses TRBV7-2 and TRBJ1-1; D uncertain. Germline CDR1 is SGHTA and CDR2 is FQGNSA. V was trimmed by 5 bases and J by 0 bases, leaving 13 bases between them. The CDR3 has 15 residues. The CDR3 bases are TGTGCCAGCAGCCTAAGAGGCCGGATGAACACTGAAGCTTTCTTT. Translating it yields CASSLRGRMNTEAFF.